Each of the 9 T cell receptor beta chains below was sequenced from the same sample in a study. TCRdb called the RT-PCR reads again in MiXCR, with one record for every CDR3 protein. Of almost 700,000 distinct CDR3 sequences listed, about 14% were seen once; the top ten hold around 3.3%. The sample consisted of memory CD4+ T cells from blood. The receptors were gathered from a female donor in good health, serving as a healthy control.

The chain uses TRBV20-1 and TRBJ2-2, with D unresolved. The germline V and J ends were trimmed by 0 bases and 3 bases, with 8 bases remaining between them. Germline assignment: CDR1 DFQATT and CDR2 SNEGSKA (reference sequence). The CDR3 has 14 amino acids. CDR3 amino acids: CSAREDPYTGELFF. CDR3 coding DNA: TGCAGTGCTAGAGAAGACCCCTACACCGGGGAGCTGTTTTTT.

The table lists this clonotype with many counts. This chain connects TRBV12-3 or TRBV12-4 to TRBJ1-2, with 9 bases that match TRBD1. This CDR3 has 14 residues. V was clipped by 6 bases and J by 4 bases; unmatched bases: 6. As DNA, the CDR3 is TGTGCCAGCAGCCCACAGGGGGCCCTCTATGGCTACACCTTC. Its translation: CASSPQGALYGYTF.

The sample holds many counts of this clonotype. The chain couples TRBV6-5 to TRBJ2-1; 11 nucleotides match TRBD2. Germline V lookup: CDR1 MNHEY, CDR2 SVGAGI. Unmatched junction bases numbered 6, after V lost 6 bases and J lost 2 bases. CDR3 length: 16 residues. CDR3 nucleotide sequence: TGTGCCAGCAGCGGGCGACTAGCGGGGACCTACAATGAGCAGTTCTTC. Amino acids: CASSGRLAGTYNEQFF.

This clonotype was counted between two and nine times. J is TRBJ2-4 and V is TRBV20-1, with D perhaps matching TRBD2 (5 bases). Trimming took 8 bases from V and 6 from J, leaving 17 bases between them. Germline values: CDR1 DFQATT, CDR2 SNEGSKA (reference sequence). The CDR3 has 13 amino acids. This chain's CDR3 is CSPLEGTRNIQYF. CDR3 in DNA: TGCAGTCCTCTAGAGGGAACAAGAAACATTCAGTACTTC.

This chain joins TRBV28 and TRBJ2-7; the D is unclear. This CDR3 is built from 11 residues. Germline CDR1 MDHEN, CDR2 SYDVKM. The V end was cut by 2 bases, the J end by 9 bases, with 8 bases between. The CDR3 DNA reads TGTGCCAGCAGTTTAGCCGGCGTGCAGTACTTC. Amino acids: CASSLAGVQYF. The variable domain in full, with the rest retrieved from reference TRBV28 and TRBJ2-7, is DVKVTQSSRYLVKRTGEKVFLECVQDMDHENMFWYRQDPGLGLRLIYFSYDVKMKEKGDIPEGYSVSREKKERFSLILESASTNQTSMYLCASSLAGVQYFGPGTRLTVT.

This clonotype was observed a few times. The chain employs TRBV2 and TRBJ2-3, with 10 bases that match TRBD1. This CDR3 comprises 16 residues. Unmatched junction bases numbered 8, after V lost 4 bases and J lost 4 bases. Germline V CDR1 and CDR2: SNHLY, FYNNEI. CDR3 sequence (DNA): TGTGCCAGCAGTGCCACCGGGACAGGGGATGCAGATACGCAGTATTTT. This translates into CASSATGTGDADTQYF.

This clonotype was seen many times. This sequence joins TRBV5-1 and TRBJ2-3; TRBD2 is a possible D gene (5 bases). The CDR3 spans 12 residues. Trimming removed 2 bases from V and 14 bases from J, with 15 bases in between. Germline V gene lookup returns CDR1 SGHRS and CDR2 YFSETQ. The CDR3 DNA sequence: TGCGCCAGCAGCTTAGGTAGCGATGTCGGGTATTTT. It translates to CASSLGSDVGYF. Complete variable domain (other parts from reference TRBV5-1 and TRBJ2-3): KAGVTQTPRYLIKTRGQQVTLSCSPISGHRSVSWYQQTPGQGLQFLFEYFSETQRNKGNFPGRFSGRQFSNSRSEMNVSTLELGDSALYLCASSLGSDVGYFGPGTRLTVL.

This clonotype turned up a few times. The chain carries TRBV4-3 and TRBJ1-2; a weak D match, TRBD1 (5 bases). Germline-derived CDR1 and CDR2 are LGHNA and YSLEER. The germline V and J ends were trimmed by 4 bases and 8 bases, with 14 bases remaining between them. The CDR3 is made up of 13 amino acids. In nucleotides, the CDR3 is TGCGCCAGCAGCCGGCAGGGAGGCCAAGGCTACACCTTC. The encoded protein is CASSRQGGQGYTF.

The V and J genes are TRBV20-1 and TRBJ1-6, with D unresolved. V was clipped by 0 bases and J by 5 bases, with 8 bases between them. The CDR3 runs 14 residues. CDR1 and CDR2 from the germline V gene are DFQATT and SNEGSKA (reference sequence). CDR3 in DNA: TGCAGTGCTAGAGAGGGCAGCGATAATTCACCCCTCCACTTT. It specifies CSAREGSDNSPLHF.